A selection of T cell receptor beta chains follows, all from one sample in a study of T cell clonotyping in hematopoietic cell transplantation. Produced via immunoSEQ multiplex PCR; TCRdb's table is partial and in-frame only. The profile shows nearly 70,000 clones, approximately 94% of them singletons. Sequenced material: peripheral blood mononuclear cells. Receptor source: a man aged 50 or older in good health. Some clones in this sample may be carry-over from other donors' samples. CDR3s include the opening cysteine and the closing phenylalanine or tryptophan. The D gene is left open where the match is weak. Clone size, where shown, is once, few, many, or a class for clones that have expanded.

cdr3_aa,cdr3_nt,cdr3_length,d_call,clone_size,v_call,j_call
CARSDGTGERNYGYTF,TGTGCCAGAAGTGATGGGACAGGGGAACGAAACTATGGCTACACCTTC,16,TRBD1,NA,TRBV5-3,TRBJ1-2
CAISESHPGRPQHF,TGTGCCATCAGTGAGTCACACCCCGGGAGGCCCCAGCATTTT,14,NA,NA,TRBV10-3,TRBJ1-5
CASTFTPAVDGYTF,TGTGCCAGCACCTTCACCCCGGCGGTTGATGGCTACACCTTC,14,NA,NA,TRBV28,TRBJ1-2
CASSEHWAGYTF,TGTGCCAGCAGTGAGCATTGGGCTGGCTACACCTTC,12,NA,once,TRBV25-1,TRBJ1-2
CASSMYVIGTEAFF,TGTGCCAGTAGTATGTACGTTATTGGCACTGAAGCTTTCTTT,14,NA,NA,TRBV19,TRBJ1-1
CASSIGPIGANEQYF,TGTGCCAGTAGTATAGGGCCCATCGGGGCCAACGAGCAGTACTTC,15,NA,NA,TRBV19,TRBJ2-7
CASSPSGGAYYNEQFF,TGTGCCAGCTCGCCTAGCGGGGGCGCCTACTACAATGAGCAGTTCTTC,16,TRBD2,NA,TRBV7-2,TRBJ2-1
CASSQRTSGGPDTQYF,TGTGCCAGCAGTCAGCGGACTAGCGGGGGCCCAGATACGCAGTATTTT,16,TRBD2,NA,TRBV27,TRBJ2-3
CASSRGQGFTGELFF,TGTGCCAGCAGTCGCGGACAGGGGTTCACCGGGGAGCTGTTTTTT,15,TRBD1,NA,TRBV6-5,TRBJ2-2
CAISEAAGSYNEQFF,TGTGCCATCAGTGAGGCGGCAGGGTCCTACAATGAGCAGTTCTTC,15,NA,NA,TRBV10-3,TRBJ2-1
CASSERFFSGNTIYF,TGTGCCAGCAGTGAAAGATTTTTCTCTGGAAACACCATATATTTT,15,NA,NA,TRBV2,TRBJ1-3
CASSLAQGTYNSPLHF,TGTGCCAGCAGCTTGGCACAGGGCACCTATAATTCACCCCTCCACTTT,16,NA,NA,TRBV5-6,TRBJ1-6
CAWNSGSSYNEQFF,TGTGCCTGGAACAGCGGGAGCTCCTACAATGAGCAGTTCTTC,14,TRBD2,NA,TRBV30,TRBJ2-1
CASRIARDSVYEQYF,TGTGCCAGCAGAATAGCCCGGGACAGTGTCTACGAGCAGTACTTC,15,TRBD1,NA,TRBV6-5,TRBJ2-7
CSVEDYRASGNTIYF,TGCAGCGTTGAAGATTACAGAGCTTCTGGAAACACCATATATTTT,15,NA,few,TRBV29-1,TRBJ1-3
CASSLGGQGTTEAFF,TGTGCCAGCAGCTTAGGGGGACAGGGGACCACTGAAGCTTTCTTT,15,TRBD1,once,TRBV11-3,TRBJ1-1
CASSQYAGAYEQYF,TGCGCCAGCAGCCAATATGCGGGCGCCTACGAGCAGTACTTC,14,NA,NA,TRBV4-3,TRBJ2-7
CASRYGQAVYNEQFF,TGTGCCAGCAGGTACGGACAGGCTGTTTACAATGAGCAGTTCTTC,15,TRBD1,once,TRBV6-5,TRBJ2-1
CASKVNEQFF,TGTGCCAGCAAGGTCAATGAGCAGTTCTTC,10,NA,NA,TRBV2,TRBJ2-1
CASSAPGTGTYGYTF,TGTGCCAGCAGTGCCCCAGGGACAGGGACCTATGGCTACACCTTC,15,TRBD1,NA,TRBV28,TRBJ1-2
CASSVGEATYNEQFF,TGTGCCAGCAGCGTAGGTGAAGCTACCTACAATGAGCAGTTCTTC,15,NA,NA,TRBV9,TRBJ2-1
CASSVAVGQGGGSGANVLTF,TGTGCCAGCAGCGTAGCGGTAGGACAGGGAGGTGGGTCTGGGGCCAACGTCCTGACTTTC,20,TRBD1,NA,TRBV9,TRBJ2-6
CASSPSGTGNSPLHF,TGTGCCAGCAGCCCTTCCGGGACAGGCAATTCACCCCTCCACTTT,15,TRBD1,once,TRBV27,TRBJ1-6
CSVFETGSGEAFF,TGCAGCGTCTTTGAGACAGGGAGTGGTGAAGCTTTCTTT,13,TRBD1,few,TRBV29-1,TRBJ1-1
CASSLEGQVGDGYTF,TGTGCCAGCAGCTTAGAAGGACAGGTCGGGGATGGCTACACCTTC,15,TRBD1,NA,TRBV7-8,TRBJ1-2
CASSLNAGGSIYNEQYF,TGTGCCAGCAGCTTAAACGCAGGGGGATCGATCTACAACGAGCAGTACTTC,17,TRBD1,NA,TRBV7-3,TRBJ2-7
CASSPRGSGAYEQYF,TGTGCCAGCAGCCCCAGGGGTTCGGGGGCCTACGAGCAGTACTTC,15,NA,NA,TRBV7-6,TRBJ2-7
CASSLGDGGRTEAFF,TGTGCCAGCAGTCTTGGCGACGGGGGTAGGACTGAAGCTTTCTTT,15,NA,NA,TRBV7-2,TRBJ1-1
CASSEWGTGGAFF,TGTGCCAGCAGTGAATGGGGGACAGGGGGGGCTTTCTTT,13,TRBD1,NA,TRBV6-1,TRBJ1-1
CASSPIYTEAFF,TGTGCCAGCAGCCCAATTTACACTGAAGCTTTCTTT,12,NA,NA,TRBV14,TRBJ1-1
CAWSVTAGF,TGTGCCTGGAGTGTCACGGCGGGCTTT,9,NA,NA,TRBV30,TRBJ1-3
CASSLRTDTQYF,TGCGCCAGCAGCCTTCGCACAGATACGCAGTATTTT,12,NA,once,TRBV5-1,TRBJ2-3
CARLERARGYTF,TGTGCCAGGTTGGAGAGGGCGAGGGGCTACACCTTC,12,NA,once,TRBV2,TRBJ1-2
CAWRPLWDRAYNEQFF,TGTGCCTGGAGGCCCCTCTGGGACAGGGCTTACAATGAGCAGTTCTTC,16,TRBD1,NA,TRBV30,TRBJ2-1
CASSEVGESYEQYF,TGTGCCAGCAGTGAAGTGGGCGAATCCTACGAGCAGTACTTC,14,NA,NA,TRBV2,TRBJ2-7
CASSLSYSYGYTF,TGTGCCAGCAGTTTATCTTACAGCTATGGCTACACCTTC,13,NA,once,TRBV27,TRBJ1-2
CASSLGGDYEQYF,TGCGCCAGCAGCTTGGGGGGGGACTACGAGCAGTACTTC,13,NA,NA,TRBV5-1,TRBJ2-7
CASSLRLLAETNEAFF,TGTGCCAGCAGTTTAAGACTTTTAGCGGAGACGAACGAAGCTTTCTTT,16,NA,NA,TRBV6-5,TRBJ1-1
CATSRRRLAGEQETQYF,TGTGCCACCAGCCGAAGACGACTAGCGGGGGAACAAGAGACCCAGTACTTC,17,TRBD2,NA,TRBV15,TRBJ2-5
CASSLSVNTEAFF,TGTGCCAGCAGTTTGAGTGTAAACACTGAAGCTTTCTTT,13,NA,NA,TRBV28,TRBJ1-1
CSVEGEGAGANVLTF,TGCAGCGTTGAAGGGGAGGGGGCTGGGGCCAACGTCCTGACTTTC,15,NA,NA,TRBV29-1,TRBJ2-6
CAITPTGTRISYEQYF,TGTGCCATTACACCGACCGGGACTAGGATCTCCTACGAGCAGTACTTC,16,TRBD2,NA,TRBV28,TRBJ2-7
CASSPGGPSTDTQYF,TGTGCCAGCAGCCCGGGGGGGCCTAGCACAGATACGCAGTATTTT,15,TRBD2,NA,TRBV7-3,TRBJ2-3
CASSLTGTFNTGELFF,TGTGCCAGCAGCTTGACCGGCACATTTAACACCGGGGAGCTGTTTTTT,16,NA,NA,TRBV5-6,TRBJ2-2
CASHYEGGYTF,TGTGCCAGCCATTACGAGGGTGGCTACACCTTC,11,NA,NA,TRBV19,TRBJ1-2
CASSKRTGDETQYF,TGTGCCAGCAGCAAACGCACAGGGGACGAGACCCAGTACTTC,14,TRBD1,NA,TRBV9,TRBJ2-5
CASSLRGPNYGYTF,TGTGCCAGCAGTTTACGGGGACCTAACTATGGCTACACCTTC,14,NA,NA,TRBV27,TRBJ1-2
CASSLGTGGNTGELFF,TGCGCCAGCAGCTTGGGAACGGGGGGGAACACCGGGGAGCTGTTTTTT,16,TRBD2,NA,TRBV5-1,TRBJ2-2
CASSVDRARTDTQYF,TGTGCCAGCAGCGTAGACAGGGCGAGGACAGATACGCAGTATTTT,15,NA,NA,TRBV9,TRBJ2-3
CASSVAVNTGELFF,TGTGCCAGCAGCGTAGCAGTTAACACCGGGGAGCTGTTTTTT,14,NA,NA,TRBV9,TRBJ2-2
CASSVTYEQYF,TGTGCCAGCAGTGTTACCTACGAGCAGTACTTC,11,NA,NA,TRBV2,TRBJ2-7